This T cell receptor (beta chain) was observed in a study of blood T cell repertoires in COVID-19. Across the whole study: PBMCs, B-cell-depleted T cells, or T cells provided the cDNA or gDNA that made up the material.

Per the original data handling: Reference gene primers were amplified, and this amplification served to estimate nucleated cell counts. Repertoires were generated with immunoSEQ multiplex PCR, while TCRdb's copy carries only in-frame clones and drops some. The V and J calls and clone size are taken from that table; D and trimming were inferred from the DNA. Among fewer than 20,000 clones listed, around 92% were seen once. The clonotype comes from a human donor in a cohort sampled during active COVID-19. The specimen was peripheral blood.

CDR3 in amino acids: CASRRTGANTGELFF. CDR3 sequence (DNA): TGTGCCAGTAGGAGGACGGGAGCTAACACCGGGGAGCTGTTTTTT. The gene calls are TRBV19 and TRBJ2-2; the D gene is possibly TRBD2 (6 bases). CDR1 LNHDA and CDR2 SQIVND come from the germline V gene (reference sequence). The CDR3 extends over 15 amino acids. V lost 6 bases to trimming and J lost 2 bases, with 13 bases between them.